The 5 T cell receptor beta chains below all came from one sample that was sequenced in a study of blood T cell repertoires in COVID-19. Here immunoSEQ multiplex PCR was the method, and the copy in TCRdb shows in-frame clones only, minus some. The table shows more than 100,000 clones, with about two thirds occurring only once. Sequenced sample: peripheral blood. The receptor set was obtained from a human donor with acute or convalescent COVID-19. The donor label of this sample is uncertain.

The chain carries TRBV5-1 and TRBJ2-7; D might be TRBD2 (5 bases). The germline V gene encodes CDR1 SGHRS and CDR2 YFSETQ. This CDR3 contains 14 residues. The V and J ends lost 4 bases and 2 bases respectively, with 13 bases between them. This chain's CDR3 is CASSEGDGPYEQYF. CDR3 nucleotides: TGCGCCAGCAGCGAGGGTGACGGGCCCTACGAGCAGTACTTC.

J is TRBJ2-1 and V is TRBV9; D is unresolved. This CDR3 is 17 amino acids long. CDR1 is SGDLS, CDR2 YYNGEE, per germline. V was cut by 0 bases and J by 0 bases, with 13 bases left in between. In DNA, the CDR3 is TGTGCCAGCAGCGTAGCGAACTCAAAGAGCTCCTACAATGAGCAGTTCTTC. Protein sequence: CASSVANSKSSYNEQFF.

The chain couples TRBV4-1 to TRBJ2-7; 7 positions match TRBD1. J gave up 0 bases and V 2 bases, and 4 bases lay outside the gene matches. The germline gives CDR1 MGHRA, CDR2 YSYEKL. The CDR3 runs to 15 residues. In DNA, the CDR3 is TGCGCCAGCAGCCAAACAGGGGTAGGCTCCTACGAGCAGTACTTC. Its protein is CASSQTGVGSYEQYF.

CDR3 sequence reads: CATTGGADYGYTF. For the CDR3, the DNA is TGTGCCACCACGGGGGGCGCGGACTATGGCTACACCTTC. The chain joins TRBV18 to TRBJ1-2, with D possibly matching TRBD1 (6 bases). V was trimmed by 10 bases and J by 3 bases, leaving 15 bases between them. The germline V gene encodes CDR1 KGHSH and CDR2 LQKENI. CDR3 length equals 13 residues. Drawing the rest from reference TRBV18 and TRBJ1-2, the complete variable domain is NAGVMQNPRHLVRRRGQEARLRCSPMKGHSHVYWYRQLPEEGLKFMVYLQKENIIDESGMPKERFSAEFPKEGPSILRIQQVVRGDSAAYFCATTGGADYGYTFGSGTRLTVV.

The rearrangement links TRBV4-1 to TRBJ1-5; D is ambiguous. CDR1 is MGHRA and CDR2 is YSYEKL in the germline V gene. The CDR3 is 16 residues long. V was clipped by 0 bases and J by 3 bases, with 12 bases between them. CDR3 in amino acids: CASSQEVGRNNQPQHF. The CDR3 DNA reads as TGCGCCAGCAGCCAAGAGGTGGGGAGAAACAATCAGCCCCAGCATTTT.